What follows are 10 T cell receptor beta chains derived from one specimen sequenced in a study of early T cells in non-severe SARS-CoV-2 infection. TCRdb reprocessed the 5' RACE reads via MiXCR and lists one record per CDR3 protein. This sample has tens of thousands of distinct CDR3 sequences, with more than 9% found just once. Sequencing was done on a sample of whole blood. The receptors were sampled from an adult who was a healthcare worker with PCR-confirmed SARS-CoV-2 infection or an uninfected control (not recorded which).

This clonotype was recorded a few times. The chain joins TRBV6-2 or TRBV6-3 to TRBJ2-1, with D tentatively TRBD2 (5 bases). CDR1 and CDR2 from the germline V gene are MNHEY and SVGEGT. V lost 4 bases and J lost 8, with 6 bases in between. The CDR3 runs 11 residues. The CDR3 sequence is CASSSADEQFF. As DNA, the CDR3 is TGTGCCAGCAGTTCAGCGGATGAGCAGTTCTTC.

This clonotype was seen repeatedly, ten times or more. This rearrangement joins TRBV2 to TRBJ2-7; no clear D. V was pared by 5 bases and J by 3 bases, with 14 bases between. This CDR3 comprises 14 residues. The germline V gene has CDR1 SNHLY and CDR2 FYNNEI. The CDR3 DNA reads TGTGCCAGCAGTCCGTCCTATGTGAGCTACGAGCAGTACTTC. This sequence encodes CASSPSYVSYEQYF. The full variable domain, completed using reference TRBV2 and TRBJ2-7, is EPEVTQTPSHQVTQMGQEVILRCVPISNHLYFYWYRQILGQKVEFLVSFYNNEISEKSEIFDDQFSVERPDGSNFTLKIRSTKLEDSAMYFCASSPSYVSYEQYFGPGTRLTVT.

This clonotype occurred many times. The chain links TRBV18 to TRBJ2-1; 11 bases agree with TRBD2. Germline trimming cut 4 bases from V and 4 bases from J; bases unmatched to any gene: 3. CDR1 and CDR2 (germline): KGHSH, LQKENI. The CDR3 sequence is 15 residues long. The CDR3 nucleotides read TGTGCCAGCTCACAGGGACTAGCGGCTTACAATGAGCAGTTCTTC. Amino acids: CASSQGLAAYNEQFF.

The rearrangement uses TRBV6-2 or TRBV6-3 and TRBJ1-5; no clear D gene. Per germline, CDR1 MNHEY and CDR2 SVGEGT. The CDR3 spans 14 residues. V was cut by 2 bases and J by 2 bases, with 7 bases left in between. CDR3 region: CASSYGSGNQPQHF. The CDR3 DNA follows: TGTGCCAGCAGTTACGGATCAGGCAATCAGCCCCAGCATTTT.

CDR3 nucleotides: TGTGCCAGCAGCCGCGACAGGGGCAGGGATCAGCCCCAGCATTTT. Translated: CASSRDRGRDQPQHF. The J gene is TRBJ1-5, the V gene TRBV6-5; 8 positions agree with TRBD1. CDR1 is MNHEY, CDR2 SVGAGI, per germline. V was clipped by 6 bases and J by 5 bases; unmatched bases: 9. This CDR3 region has 15 residues.

The V call is TRBV18, the J call TRBJ2-5, with a possible D match to TRBD2 (5 bases). Germline V CDR1 and CDR2: KGHSH, LQKENI. The CDR3 has 14 residues. The V and J ends lost 2 bases and 5 bases respectively, with 12 bases between them. The CDR3 region has the DNA TGTGCCAGCTCACCAAGGAATGCGGGTGAGACCCAGTACTTC. Encoded protein: CASSPRNAGETQYF.

This clonotype has at least ten counts. This chain links TRBV4-1 with TRBJ2-7; D uncertain. V gave up 8 bases and J gave up 0 bases, with 5 bases separating them. The germline gives CDR1 MGHRA, CDR2 YSYEKL. The CDR3 has 11 amino acids. CDR3 sequence reads: CASGPSYEQYF. The CDR3 DNA sequence: TGCGCCAGCGGACCCTCCTACGAGCAGTACTTC.

V is TRBV7-9 and J is TRBJ1-2, with no clear D. Germline lookup yields CDR1 SEHNR and CDR2 FQNEAQ (reference sequence). V gave up 2 bases and J gave up 2 bases, with 9 bases separating them. The CDR3 sequence is 14 residues long. Written as DNA, the CDR3 is TGTGCCAGCAGCTTATATGGGGAAAACTATGGCTACACCTTC. This gives the protein CASSLYGENYGYTF.

This clonotype occurred many times. The rearrangement links TRBV10-3 to TRBJ1-5; no firm D call. The germline gives CDR1 ENHRY, CDR2 SYGVKD. The V end lost 0 bases, the J end lost 5 bases, and 5 bases lay between the germline ends. The CDR3 is made up of 13 amino acids. CDR3 in DNA: TGTGCCATCAGTGAGTCTGTATATCAGCCCCAGCATTTT. It translates to CAISESVYQPQHF.

This clonotype was seen a handful of times. The chain recombines TRBV11-2 with TRBJ2-6; D is possibly TRBD2 (6 bases). This CDR3 spans 17 amino acids. Germline V gives CDR1 SGHAT, CDR2 FQNNGV. The V and J ends lost 5 bases and 0 bases respectively, with 14 bases between them. The CDR3 loop is CASSLRWGVSGANVLTF. The CDR3 coding sequence is TGTGCCAGCAGCCTCAGGTGGGGGGTCTCTGGGGCCAACGTCCTGACTTTC.